One sample yielded the 32 T cell receptor beta chains listed below, sequenced in a study of early T cells in non-severe SARS-CoV-2 infection. TCRdb passed the 5' RACE reads through MiXCR, listing each CDR3 protein once. The sample comprises about 39,000 distinct CDR3 sequences, approximately 6.9% of which are singletons, and approximately 4.5% rests with the top ten. Input material: whole blood. The receptors were sampled from an adult who was a healthcare worker with PCR-confirmed SARS-CoV-2 infection or an uninfected control (not recorded which).

This chain uses TRBV7-2 with TRBJ2-7; perhaps TRBD2 as D (5 bases). The CDR3 length is 14 residues. Between the trimmed V and J ends, which lost 1 base and 0 bases, there was a span of 7 bases. Germline V gene sequence: CDR1 SGHTA, CDR2 FQGNSA. This CDR3 reads CASSLGTSSYEQYF. The CDR3 DNA sequence: TGTGCCAGCAGCTTAGGCACTAGCTCCTACGAGCAGTACTTC.

In this sample, this clonotype turned up a few times. The rearrangement joins TRBV30 to TRBJ2-2; 9 nucleotides line up with TRBD1. This CDR3 is built from 14 residues. J lost 5 bases, V lost 2 bases, and 3 bases had no gene match. Germline loops: CDR1 GTSNPN, CDR2 SVGIG (reference sequence). CDR3 sequence (DNA): TGTGCCTGGAGTATACAGGGGGCGACCGGGGAGCTGTTTTTT. Translating it yields CAWSIQGATGELFF.

This clonotype was seen repeatedly, ten times or more. The chain employs TRBV4-1 and TRBJ2-7; TRBD2 agrees at 10 bases. CDR3 length: 20 amino acids. V was pared by 0 bases and J by 0 bases, with 14 bases of the junction left unmatched. Germline V gene sequence: CDR1 MGHRA, CDR2 YSYEKL. The chain's CDR3 is CASSQEVVGSGGSASYEQYF. In nucleotides, the CDR3 is TGCGCCAGCAGCCAAGAAGTGGTGGGTAGCGGGGGGTCTGCCTCCTACGAGCAGTACTTC.

In nucleotides, the CDR3 is TGCAGCGCTCTCGGGGCGTCCTCCTACGAGCAGTACTTC. Its protein is CSALGASSYEQYF. The chain links TRBV29-1 to TRBJ2-7; D is tentatively TRBD1 or TRBD2 (5 bases each). The CDR3 is 13 residues long. From germline, CDR1 is SQVTM and CDR2 ANQGSEA. V lost 7 bases to trimming and J lost 0 bases, with 13 bases between them.

In this sample, this clonotype turned up a few times. The chain uses TRBV5-4 and TRBJ1-5; D gene unclear. Trimming took 1 base from V and 7 from J, leaving 12 bases between them. The CDR3 extends over 14 amino acids. CDR1 and CDR2 (germline): SGHNT, YYREEE (reference sequence). The CDR3 here is CASSLMGTAQPQHF. Written as DNA, the CDR3 is TGTGCCAGCAGCTTGATGGGAACGGCCCAGCCCCAGCATTTT.

The chain recombines TRBV5-6 with TRBJ1-6; D may be TRBD1 (6 bases). Trimming removed 3 bases at V and 4 bases at J, with 14 bases between. The CDR3 extends over 16 amino acids. Germline CDR1 SGHDT, CDR2 YYEEEE. As DNA, the CDR3 is TGTGCCAGCAGCTCGGACAGCGTAGGGTATAATTCACCCCTCCACTTT. Residues: CASSSDSVGYNSPLHF.

Comment on this clonotype: One end of the junction fails to match germline, which may point to a read error. The chain has TRBV10-3 and TRBJ1-6, with D maybe TRBD1 (5 bases). Germline CDR1 reads ENHRY; CDR2 reads SYGVKD. The CDR3 extends over 14 amino acids. In nucleotides, the CDR3 is TGTGCCATCAGGCAGGGAATATATAATTCACTCCTCCACTTT. Translation gives CAIRQGIYNSLLHF.

The CDR3 DNA reads TGTGCCAGCAGCTTAGCGCGGGGTAACTATGGCTACACCTTC. Translating gives CASSLARGNYGYTF. The chain uses TRBV7-2 and TRBJ1-2, with D hard to call. This CDR3 is 14 amino acids long. Trimming stripped 0 bases from V and 1 base from J, with 6 bases between. CDR1 and CDR2 (germline): SGHTA, FQGNSA.

This clonotype was counted at least ten times. This sequence joins TRBV7-9 and TRBJ2-3, with TRBD1 as a possible D gene (5 bases). CDR3 length equals 15 residues. In germline, CDR1 is SEHNR, CDR2 FQNEAQ (reference sequence). V lost 6 bases and J 2 bases, leaving 15 bases between the germline ends. The DNA of the CDR3 is TGTGCCAGCAGGATTAGGGGTTTTTCCACAGATACGCAGTATTTT. Amino acid sequence: CASRIRGFSTDTQYF.

This clonotype was detected ten times or more. This chain connects TRBV7-3 to TRBJ2-1; 8 bases line up with TRBD1. Looked up from germline, CDR1 is SGHTA and CDR2 is FQGTGA. With 1 base clipped from V and 7 bases from J, the junction kept 6 bases outside the gene matches. There are 15 residues in the CDR3. The CDR3 is CASSLKVTGVNEQFF. The CDR3, as DNA: TGTGCCAGCAGCTTAAAGGTGACAGGGGTTAATGAGCAGTTCTTC. Full variable domain (outside the CDR3, taken from reference TRBV7-3 and TRBJ2-1): GAGVSQTPSNKVTEKGKYVELRCDPISGHTALYWYRQSLGQGPEFLIYFQGTGAADDSGLPNDRFFAVRPEGSVSTLKIQRTERGDSAVYLCASSLKVTGVNEQFFGPGTRLTVL.

The rearrangement links TRBV18 to TRBJ1-2; D ambiguous. This CDR3 is built from 14 residues. Deletions cut 2 bases from V and 4 bases from J, with 11 bases between. Germline V gene sequence: CDR1 KGHSH, CDR2 LQKENI. In DNA form, the CDR3 reads TGTGCCAGCTCACCAGGAGTCGAGATCTATGGCTACACCTTC. It specifies CASSPGVEIYGYTF.

This clonotype was recorded at least ten times. V usage is TRBV5-6 and J usage is TRBJ1-4; D gene uncertain. CDR3 length: 14 residues. Trimming left V 2 bases short and J 7 bases short, with 12 bases between. CDR1 is SGHDT, CDR2 YYEEEE, per germline. Written as DNA, the CDR3 is TGTGCCAGCAGCTTAGGCTTCAACGGTGAAAAACTGTTTTTT. It translates to CASSLGFNGEKLFF.

This clonotype was seen at least ten times. The chain couples TRBV6-2 or TRBV6-3 to TRBJ1-3, with D perhaps matching TRBD1 (5 bases). From germline, CDR1 is MNHEY and CDR2 SVGEGT. The CDR3 totals 16 residues. V shed 5 bases and J shed 0 bases, with 14 bases lying between them. The DNA of the CDR3 is TGTGCCAGCAGTCCGGGACCCCTGTCCTCTGGAAACACCATATATTTT. As protein: CASSPGPLSSGNTIYF.

This chain uses TRBV6-6 with TRBJ2-3; perhaps TRBD1 as D (6 bases). Per the germline V gene, CDR1 is MNHNY and CDR2 is SVGAGI (reference sequence). This CDR3 has 14 amino acids. Deletions cut 2 bases from V and 3 bases from J, with 9 bases between. The CDR3, as DNA: TGTGCCAGCAGTTACCCGGACAGAACAGATACGCAGTATTTT. Translation: CASSYPDRTDTQYF.

This clonotype was detected ten times or more. V gene TRBV10-1 combines with J gene TRBJ2-1; D possibly corresponds to TRBD1 (6 bases). V lost 5 bases and J lost 10, with 18 bases in between. The CDR3 runs to 14 residues. CDR1 is WNHNN and CDR2 is SYGVQD in the germline V gene (reference sequence). CDR3 region: CASSPLTGKLEQFF. The CDR3 nucleotides read TGCGCCAGCAGTCCGTTAACAGGGAAACTCGAGCAGTTCTTC.

The chain recombines TRBV18 with TRBJ1-1; 7 nucleotides agree with TRBD1. The CDR3 consists of 13 residues. Germline V lookup: CDR1 KGHSH, CDR2 LQKENI. V trimming: 6 bases; J trimming: 5 bases; junction bases outside the gene matches: 6. CDR3 sequence reads: CASSRTGVTEAFF. The CDR3 DNA reads TGTGCCAGCTCTCGCACAGGGGTAACTGAAGCTTTCTTT.

This clonotype was counted at least ten times. This chain connects TRBV11-2 to TRBJ2-3; tentatively, D is TRBD1 (6 bases). Germline V gene sequence: CDR1 SGHAT, CDR2 FQNNGV. V dropped 3 bases and J dropped 8 bases, with 15 bases sitting between them. The CDR3 extends over 14 amino acids. CDR3 DNA: TGTGCCAGCAGCTTGGGGAACAGGGTGGGTACGCAGTATTTT. Protein: CASSLGNRVGTQYF. Variable domain in full (rest from reference TRBV11-2 and TRBJ2-3): EAGVAQSPRYKIIEKRQSVAFWCNPISGHATLYWYQQILGQGPKLLIQFQNNGVVDDSQLPKDRFSAERLKGVDSTLKIQPAKLEDSAVYLCASSLGNRVGTQYFGPGTRLTVL.

In this sample, this clonotype turned up many times. The CDR3 sequence is CASSLVAANYGYTF. The DNA for the CDR3 is TGTGCCAGCAGCTTGGTGGCCGCTAACTATGGCTACACCTTC. The chain is built from TRBV5-4 and TRBJ1-2; D is undetermined. CDR1 SGHNT and CDR2 YYREEE come from the germline V gene (reference sequence). This CDR3 has 14 residues. Trimming took off 0 bases at V and 0 bases at J, with 6 bases between the two ends.

This clonotype was counted a few times. The chain recombines TRBV4-1 with TRBJ2-1, with D tentatively TRBD1 (6 bases). The CDR3 has 16 residues. Per the germline V gene, CDR1 is MGHRA and CDR2 is YSYEKL. The ends were cut back, 2 bases at V and 0 bases at J, with 11 bases in the middle. The CDR3 DNA follows: TGCGCCAGCAGCCAACCCGGACAGTTCTCCTACAATGAGCAGTTCTTC. It codes for CASSQPGQFSYNEQFF.

In its sample, this clonotype was seen many times. This chain connects TRBV12-3 or TRBV12-4 to TRBJ2-1, with D maybe TRBD2 (5 bases). The CDR3 loop spans 12 amino acids. Trimming left V 11 bases short and J 8 bases short, with 16 bases between. CDR3 nucleotide sequence: TGTGCCTCGTCAGAGGGTCCCCATGAGCAGTTCTTC. Translated, it gives CASSEGPHEQFF.

This clonotype has ten or more counts. This chain connects TRBV7-2 to TRBJ2-5; TRBD1 aligns across 7 bases. Unmatched junction bases numbered 8, after V lost 5 bases and J lost 2 bases. Germline V gene sequence: CDR1 SGHTA, CDR2 FQGNSA. This CDR3 has 15 amino acids. The CDR3 loop is CASSLHGTEQETQYF. The CDR3 DNA follows: TGTGCCAGCAGCCTACATGGGACAGAGCAAGAGACCCAGTACTTC.

The rearrangement joins TRBV7-8 to TRBJ1-4; D gene ambiguous. CDR1 and CDR2 from the germline V gene are SGHVS and FQNEAQ. The V and J ends lost 1 base and 0 bases respectively, with 12 bases between them. CDR3 length: 17 amino acids. The CDR3 region has the DNA TGTGCCAGCAGCTTAGTATACACAAAGGCAACTAATGAAAAACTGTTTTTT. Its translation: CASSLVYTKATNEKLFF. Looking up the rest from reference TRBV7-8 and TRBJ1-4 gives the full variable domain: GAGVSQSPRYKVAKRGQDVALRCDPISGHVSLFWYQQALGQGPEFLTYFQNEAQLDKSGLPSDRFFAERPEGSVSTLKIQRTQQEDSAVYLCASSLVYTKATNEKLFFGSGTQLSVL.

The rearrangement uses TRBV7-6 and TRBJ1-6, with D unresolved. This CDR3 spans 14 amino acids. Germline V gene lookup returns CDR1 SGHVS and CDR2 FNYEAQ. The V gene lost 5 bases and the J gene lost 3 bases, with 8 bases spanning the gap. CDR3 in DNA: TGTGCCAGCAGCCCCGCCGGCTATAATTCACCCCTCCACTTT. Residues: CASSPAGYNSPLHF.

This clonotype was seen many times. Germline and junction disagree at one end, which may indicate a read error. The genes are TRBV7-2 and TRBJ2-1; 14 bases agree with TRBD2. CDR3 length: 13 residues. Germline lookup yields CDR1 SGHTA and CDR2 FQGNSA. For the CDR3, the DNA is TGTGCCAGCAGCTTAGAGGGACTAGCGGGGGTCCTTTTC. Encoded protein: CASSLEGLAGVLF.

The chain employs TRBV6-2 or TRBV6-3 and TRBJ2-5; TRBD1 agrees at 9 bases. Unmatched junction bases numbered 10, after V lost 6 bases and J lost 2 bases. The CDR3 extends over 16 amino acids. Germline V gene lookup returns CDR1 MNHEY and CDR2 SVGEGT. The CDR3 sequence is CASSPPGTGRQETQYF. In nucleotides, the CDR3 is TGTGCCAGCAGCCCGCCCGGGACAGGGCGGCAAGAGACCCAGTACTTC.

This clonotype has a handful of counts. The rearrangement links TRBV20-1 to TRBJ1-1; 7 nucleotides agree with TRBD1. Germline V gene data show CDR1 as DFQATT and CDR2 as SNEGSKA (reference sequence). Trimming at V came to 5 bases and at J to 1 base, leaving 4 bases not matched to a gene. The CDR3 consists of 13 residues. The CDR3 protein is CSAYRGGNTEAFF. CDR3 nucleotides: TGCAGTGCTTACAGGGGAGGGAACACTGAAGCTTTCTTT.

This clonotype was detected only a few times. The chain combines TRBV29-1 with TRBJ1-2; D unclear. Germline V gene data show CDR1 as SQVTM and CDR2 as ANQGSEA. Trimming took off 4 bases at V and 4 bases at J, with 7 bases between the two ends. This CDR3 has 11 residues. CDR3 bases: TGCAGCGTTGTGACCGTCTATGGCTACACCTTC. It encodes CSVVTVYGYTF.

This clonotype occurred many times. The chain links TRBV12-3 or TRBV12-4 to TRBJ1-4, with D possibly matching TRBD1 (6 bases). Between the trimmed V and J ends, which lost 4 bases and 8 bases, there was a span of 17 bases. CDR3 length: 15 amino acids. CDR3 residues: CASSSVGDKAEKLFF. The DNA of the CDR3 is TGTGCCAGCAGTTCAGTCGGGGACAAAGCAGAAAAACTGTTTTTT.

This clonotype was observed a few times. The chain couples TRBV5-5 to TRBJ2-1, with a possible D match to TRBD2 (7 bases). The CDR3 sequence is 14 residues long. The ends were cut back, 4 bases at V and 6 bases at J, with 14 bases in the middle. Germline values: CDR1 SGHKS, CDR2 YYEKEE (reference sequence). DNA for the CDR3: TGTGCCAGCAGCAGATCGGGGGGCCCCAATGAGCAGTTCTTC. Amino acid sequence: CASSRSGGPNEQFF.

The chain joins TRBV6-1 to TRBJ2-5, with D uncertain. V was trimmed by 2 bases and J by 8 bases, leaving 12 bases between them. Germline V gives CDR1 MNHNS, CDR2 SASEGT. The CDR3 spans 13 residues. The CDR3 protein is CASSETKPTTQYF. CDR3 nucleotides: TGTGCCAGCAGTGAAACGAAACCCACAACCCAGTACTTC.

The table lists this clonotype with many counts. CDR3: CATQDRGNTIYF. In nucleotides, the CDR3 is TGTGCCACCCAGGACAGGGGAAACACCATATATTTT. This sequence joins TRBV24-1 and TRBJ1-3, with TRBD1 matching 7 bases. Germline V CDR1 and CDR2: KGHDR, SFDVKD. The CDR3 runs to 12 residues. The junction had 2 bases not matched to a gene; V was cut back by 9 bases and J by 4 bases.

This chain uses TRBV28 with TRBJ2-7; 7 bases map to TRBD1. Germline V CDR1 and CDR2: MDHEN, SYDVKM. With V trimmed by 5 bases and J by 2 bases, 9 bases remained unmatched. CDR3 length: 15 residues. Here the CDR3 DNA reads TGTGCCAGCAGTCCCTTGACAGGGTTCACCTACGAGCAGTACTTC. Translated: CASSPLTGFTYEQYF.